Given below is one TCR beta chain in context. What it recognizes is unknown. The CDR3 is made up of 15 amino acids. Per the germline V gene, CDR1 is MDHEN and CDR2 is SYDVKM. Germline trimming cut 5 bases from V and 0 bases from J; bases unmatched to any gene: 4. Clones were sequenced by immunoSEQ multiplex PCR, and TCRdb holds only the in-frame ones, with some missing. The sample shows under 100,000 clones, about 95% of them seen only once. These data belong to a study of graft-versus-host responses after intestinal transplantation. General study findings and limits: The authors found GvH clones in recipient marrow, some appearing first in ileum or blood. Early post-transplant declines in HvG were associated with peak levels of circulating GvH clones.

This sample comprised unstimulated CD4+ T cells sorted from spleen or lymph node cells, obtained before transplant. The sequence derives from a human donor who was the organ donor for an intestinal transplant. V is TRBV28 and J is TRBJ1-3, with 7 bases aligning to TRBD1. The CDR3, as DNA: TGTGCCAGCAGTGCAGGGGGTAGCTCTGGAAACACCATATATTTT. Translated, it gives CASSAGGSSGNTIYF.